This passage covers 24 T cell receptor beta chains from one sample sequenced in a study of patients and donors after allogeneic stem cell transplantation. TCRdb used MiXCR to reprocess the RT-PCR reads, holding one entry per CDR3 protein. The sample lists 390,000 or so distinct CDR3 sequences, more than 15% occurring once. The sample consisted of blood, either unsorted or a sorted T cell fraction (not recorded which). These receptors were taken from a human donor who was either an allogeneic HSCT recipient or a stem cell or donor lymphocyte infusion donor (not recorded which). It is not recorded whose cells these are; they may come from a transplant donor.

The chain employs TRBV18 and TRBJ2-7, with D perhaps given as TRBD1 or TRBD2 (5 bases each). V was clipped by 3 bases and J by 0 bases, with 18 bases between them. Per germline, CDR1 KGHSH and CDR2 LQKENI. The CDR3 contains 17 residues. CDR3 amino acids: CASSPARAGGSSYEQYF. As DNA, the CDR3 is TGTGCCAGCTCACCGGCCAGGGCGGGTGGAAGCTCCTACGAGCAGTACTTC.

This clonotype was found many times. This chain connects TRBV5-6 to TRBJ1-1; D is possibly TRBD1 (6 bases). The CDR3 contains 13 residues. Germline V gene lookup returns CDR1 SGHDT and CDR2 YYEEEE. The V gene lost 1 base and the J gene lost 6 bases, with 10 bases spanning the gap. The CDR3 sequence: CASSLSGTPEAFF. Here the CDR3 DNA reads TGTGCCAGCAGCTTGTCCGGGACACCTGAAGCTTTCTTT.

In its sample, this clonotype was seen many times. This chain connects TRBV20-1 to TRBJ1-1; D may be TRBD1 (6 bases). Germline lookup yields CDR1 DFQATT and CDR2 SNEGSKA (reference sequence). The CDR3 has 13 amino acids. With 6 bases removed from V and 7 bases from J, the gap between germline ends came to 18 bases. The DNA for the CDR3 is TGCAGTGCGGGAGGACAGTCGGGGAGTGAAGCTTTCTTT. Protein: CSAGGQSGSEAFF.

CDR3 nucleotides: TGTGCCAGCAAGAGAGGAAGCAACACTGAAGCTTTCTTT. It yields the protein CASKRGSNTEAFF. The rearrangement uses TRBV6-1 and TRBJ1-1; D uncertain. Germline CDR1 is MNHNS and CDR2 is SASEGT. Between the trimmed V and J ends, which lost 7 bases and 2 bases, there was a span of 11 bases. CDR3 length equals 13 residues.

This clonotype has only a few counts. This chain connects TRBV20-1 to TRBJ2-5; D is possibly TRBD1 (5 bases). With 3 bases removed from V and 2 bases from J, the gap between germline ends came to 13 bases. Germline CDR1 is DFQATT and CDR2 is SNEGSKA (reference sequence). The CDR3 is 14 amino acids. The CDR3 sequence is CSARKGITQETQYF. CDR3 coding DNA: TGCAGTGCTAGGAAGGGGATCACACAAGAGACCCAGTACTTC.

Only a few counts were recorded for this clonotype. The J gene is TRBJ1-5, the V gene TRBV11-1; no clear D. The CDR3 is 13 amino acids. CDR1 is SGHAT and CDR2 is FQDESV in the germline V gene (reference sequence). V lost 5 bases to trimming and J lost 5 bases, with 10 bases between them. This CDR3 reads CASSIRGDQPQHF. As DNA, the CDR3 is TGTGCCAGCAGCATCCGGGGAGATCAGCCCCAGCATTTT.

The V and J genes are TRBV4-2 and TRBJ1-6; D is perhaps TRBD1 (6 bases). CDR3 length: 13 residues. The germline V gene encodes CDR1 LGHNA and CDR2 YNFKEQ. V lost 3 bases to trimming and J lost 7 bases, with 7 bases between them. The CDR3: CASSQQGNSPLHF. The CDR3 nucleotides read TGTGCCAGCAGCCAGCAGGGGAATTCACCCCTCCACTTT.

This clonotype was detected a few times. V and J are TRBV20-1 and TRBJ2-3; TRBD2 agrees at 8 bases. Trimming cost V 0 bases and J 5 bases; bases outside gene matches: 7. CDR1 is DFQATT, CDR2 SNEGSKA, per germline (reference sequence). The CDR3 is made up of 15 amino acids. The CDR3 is CSARDGREGRDTQYF. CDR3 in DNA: TGCAGTGCTAGAGATGGACGGGAGGGGAGAGATACGCAGTATTTT.

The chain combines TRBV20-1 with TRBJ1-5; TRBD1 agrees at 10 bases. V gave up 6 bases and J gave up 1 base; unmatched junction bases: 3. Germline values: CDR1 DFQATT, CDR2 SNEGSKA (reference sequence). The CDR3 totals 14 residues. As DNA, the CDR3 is TGCAGTGCCAGGGGACAGGGGAGCAATCAGCCCCAGCATTTT. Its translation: CSARGQGSNQPQHF.

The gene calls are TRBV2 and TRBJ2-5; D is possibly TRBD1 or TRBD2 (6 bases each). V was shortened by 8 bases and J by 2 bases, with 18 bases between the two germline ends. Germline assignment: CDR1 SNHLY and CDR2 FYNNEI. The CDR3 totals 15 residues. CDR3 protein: CASGRGRGYQETQYF. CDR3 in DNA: TGTGCCAGCGGGCGGGGCAGGGGATATCAAGAGACCCAGTACTTC.

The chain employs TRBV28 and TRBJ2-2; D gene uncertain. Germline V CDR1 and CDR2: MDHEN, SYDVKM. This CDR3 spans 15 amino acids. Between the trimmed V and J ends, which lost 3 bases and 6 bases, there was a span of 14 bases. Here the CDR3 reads CASSLPHYGSGELFF. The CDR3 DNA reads TGTGCCAGCAGTTTGCCCCACTATGGGTCCGGGGAGCTGTTTTTT.

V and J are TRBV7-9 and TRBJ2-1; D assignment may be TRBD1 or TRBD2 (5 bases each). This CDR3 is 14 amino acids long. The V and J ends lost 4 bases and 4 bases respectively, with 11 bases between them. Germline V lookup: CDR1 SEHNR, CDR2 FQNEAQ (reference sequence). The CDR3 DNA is TGTGCCAGCAGCTGGGGACGGGGTTACAATGAGCAGTTCTTC. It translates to CASSWGRGYNEQFF.

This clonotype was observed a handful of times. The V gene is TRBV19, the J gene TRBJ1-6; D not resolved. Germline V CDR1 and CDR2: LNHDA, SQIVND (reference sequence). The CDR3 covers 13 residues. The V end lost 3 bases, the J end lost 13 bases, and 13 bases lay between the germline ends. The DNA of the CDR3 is TGTGCCAGTAGTATCGGCGGCCCGGCTCCCCTCCACTTT. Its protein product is CASSIGGPAPLHF.

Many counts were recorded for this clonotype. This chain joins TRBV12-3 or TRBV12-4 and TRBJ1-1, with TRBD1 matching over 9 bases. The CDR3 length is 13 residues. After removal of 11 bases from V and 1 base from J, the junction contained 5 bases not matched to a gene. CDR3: CAQTGGRNTEAFF. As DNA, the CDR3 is TGTGCCCAGACAGGGGGTAGGAACACTGAAGCTTTCTTT.

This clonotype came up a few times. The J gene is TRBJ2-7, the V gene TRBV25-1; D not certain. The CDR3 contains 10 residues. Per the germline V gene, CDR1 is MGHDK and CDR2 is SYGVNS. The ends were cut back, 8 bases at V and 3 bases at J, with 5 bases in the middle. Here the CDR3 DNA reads TGTGCCAGCGCGAACTACGAGCAGTACTTC. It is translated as CASANYEQYF.

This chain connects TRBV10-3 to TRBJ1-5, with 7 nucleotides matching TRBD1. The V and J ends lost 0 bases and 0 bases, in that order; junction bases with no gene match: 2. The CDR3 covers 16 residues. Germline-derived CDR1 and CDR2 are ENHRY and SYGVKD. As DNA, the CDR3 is TGTGCCATCAGTGAGTCGACAGGGTTTAGCAATCAGCCCCAGCATTTT. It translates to CAISESTGFSNQPQHF.

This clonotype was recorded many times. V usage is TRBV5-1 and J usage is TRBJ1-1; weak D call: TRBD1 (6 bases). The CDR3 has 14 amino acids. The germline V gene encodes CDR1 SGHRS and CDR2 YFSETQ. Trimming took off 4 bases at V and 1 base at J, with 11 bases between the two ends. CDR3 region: CASSVIGGNTEAFF. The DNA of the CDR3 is TGCGCCAGCAGCGTTATAGGGGGGAACACTGAAGCTTTCTTT. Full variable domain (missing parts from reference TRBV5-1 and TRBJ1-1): KAGVTQTPRYLIKTRGQQVTLSCSPISGHRSVSWYQQTPGQGLQFLFEYFSETQRNKGNFPGRFSGRQFSNSRSEMNVSTLELGDSALYLCASSVIGGNTEAFFGQGTRLTVV.

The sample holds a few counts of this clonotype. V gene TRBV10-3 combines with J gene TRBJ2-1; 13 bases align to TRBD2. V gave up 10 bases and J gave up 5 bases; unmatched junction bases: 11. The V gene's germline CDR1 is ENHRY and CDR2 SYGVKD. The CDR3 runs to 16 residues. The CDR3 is CATASTSGGAHNEQFF. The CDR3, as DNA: TGTGCCACTGCCTCCACTAGCGGGGGGGCCCACAATGAGCAGTTCTTC.

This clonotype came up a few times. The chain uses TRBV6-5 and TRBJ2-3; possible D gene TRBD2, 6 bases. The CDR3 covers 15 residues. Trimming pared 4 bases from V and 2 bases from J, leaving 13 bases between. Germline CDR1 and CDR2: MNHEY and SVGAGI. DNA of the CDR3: TGTGCCAGCAGTTTCCGCGGGACCTTCACAGATACGCAGTATTTT. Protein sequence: CASSFRGTFTDTQYF.

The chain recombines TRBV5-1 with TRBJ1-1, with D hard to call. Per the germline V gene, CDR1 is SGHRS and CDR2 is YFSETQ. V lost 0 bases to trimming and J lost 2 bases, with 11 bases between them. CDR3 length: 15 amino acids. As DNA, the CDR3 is TGCGCCAGCAGCTTGGTGGCAGCCCTAAACACTGAAGCTTTCTTT. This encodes CASSLVAALNTEAFF.

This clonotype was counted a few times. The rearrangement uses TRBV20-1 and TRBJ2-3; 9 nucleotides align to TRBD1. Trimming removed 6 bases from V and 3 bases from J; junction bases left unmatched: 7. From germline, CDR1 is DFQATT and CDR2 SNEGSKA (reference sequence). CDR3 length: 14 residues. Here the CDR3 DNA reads TGCAGTGCAAACCGGGACAGGGATACAGATACGCAGTATTTT. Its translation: CSANRDRDTDTQYF.

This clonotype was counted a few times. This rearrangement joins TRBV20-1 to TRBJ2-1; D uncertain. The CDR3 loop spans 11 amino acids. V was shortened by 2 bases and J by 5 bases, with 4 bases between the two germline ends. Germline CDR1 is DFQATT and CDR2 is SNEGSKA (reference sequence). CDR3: CSARLNNEQFF. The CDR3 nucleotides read TGCAGTGCTAGACTGAACAATGAGCAGTTCTTC.

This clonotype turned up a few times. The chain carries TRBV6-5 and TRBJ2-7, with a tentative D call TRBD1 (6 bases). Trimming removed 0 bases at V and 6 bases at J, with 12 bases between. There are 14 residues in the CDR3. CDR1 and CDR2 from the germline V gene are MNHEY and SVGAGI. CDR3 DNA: TGTGCCAGCAGTTACTCGGCAGGGGCCGGCGAGCAGTACTTC. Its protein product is CASSYSAGAGEQYF.

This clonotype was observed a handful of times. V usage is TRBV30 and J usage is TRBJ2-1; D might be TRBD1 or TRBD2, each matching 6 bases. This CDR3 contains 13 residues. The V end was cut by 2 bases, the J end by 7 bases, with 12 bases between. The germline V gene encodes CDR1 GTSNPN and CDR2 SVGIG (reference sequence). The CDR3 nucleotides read TGTGCCTGGAGTAGGGGGGTCCCTAATGAGCAGTTCTTC. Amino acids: CAWSRGVPNEQFF.